Below are 13 T cell receptor beta chains sequenced from a single sample in a study of neoadjuvant anti-PD-1 for oral cavity cancer. Profiling relied on immunoSEQ multiplex PCR, and the TCRdb table lists in-frame clones only, not all of them. The top ten hold about 3.7% of the sample, which has some 71,000 clones, about 83% seen once. The sample in question was PBMCs, obtained before nivolumab (anti-PD-1) treatment. The receptors originated from a person between 40 and 85 years old with oral cavity squamous cell carcinoma.

This clone was detected once. J is TRBJ2-1 and V is TRBV27; 11 nucleotides match TRBD1. The CDR3 is 14 amino acids. After removal of 4 bases from V and 5 bases from J, the junction contained 1 base not matched to a gene. The germline CDR1 and CDR2 sequences are MNHEY and SMNVEV (reference sequence). CDR3 sequence reads: CASSWDRGNNEQFF. DNA of the CDR3: TGTGCCAGCAGTTGGGACAGGGGGAACAATGAGCAGTTCTTC.

The V and J genes are TRBV4-1 and TRBJ1-3; D might be TRBD1 (5 bases). Germline V gene sequence: CDR1 MGHRA, CDR2 YSYEKL. The CDR3 runs 16 residues. Trimming shortened V by 2 bases and J by 1 base, and 12 bases separated the two germline ends. The DNA of the CDR3 is TGCGCCAGCAGCCAACCGGGACGAAGGTCTGGAAACACCATATATTTT. Its translation: CASSQPGRRSGNTIYF.

The chain uses TRBV9 and TRBJ2-2; the match to TRBD1 covers 7 bases. V lost 0 bases to trimming and J lost 7 bases; unmatched junction nucleotides: 6. The CDR3 covers 15 residues. The germline gives CDR1 SGDLS, CDR2 YYNGEE. This CDR3 is CASSVDGTAVGELFF. The CDR3 nucleotides are TGTGCCAGCAGCGTAGACGGGACAGCGGTCGGGGAGCTGTTTTTT.

The chain couples TRBV5-1 to TRBJ1-3; TRBD1 matches 8 bases. CDR1 is SGHRS and CDR2 is YFSETQ in the germline V gene. The V segment lost 7 bases and the J segment 0 bases; nucleotides outside the gene matches: 15. There are 18 residues in the CDR3. CDR3 protein: CASRNAGGTSLSGNTIYF. The CDR3 nucleotides are TGCGCCAGCCGAAACGCAGGGGGCACCTCTCTCTCTGGAAACACCATATATTTT.

The gene calls are TRBV19 and TRBJ2-1; D is possibly TRBD2 (6 bases). This CDR3 spans 15 amino acids. Germline CDR1 and CDR2: LNHDA and SQIVND (reference sequence). CDR3 sequence reads: CAISSASASYNEQFF. The DNA of the CDR3 is TGTGCGATCTCATCCGCTAGCGCGTCCTACAATGAGCAGTTCTTC.

This clone has only a few counts. CDR3 in amino acids: CASSAGGREKLFF. The CDR3 coding sequence is TGTGCCAGCAGCGCTGGGGGCAGGGAAAAACTGTTTTTT. The chain combines TRBV6-4 with TRBJ1-4; a weak D match, TRBD1 (6 bases). CDR3 length equals 13 residues. The germline V gene has CDR1 MRHNA and CDR2 SNTAGT. The V end lost 6 bases, the J end lost 8 bases, and 13 bases lay between the germline ends.

The chain recombines TRBV6-5 with TRBJ2-3; D may be TRBD2 (5 bases). This CDR3 region has 14 residues. Germline CDR1 MNHEY, CDR2 SVGAGI. V was clipped by 2 bases and J by 2 bases, with 8 bases between them. CDR3 sequence (DNA): TGTGCCAGCAGTTACCGGGGATCCACAGATACGCAGTATTTT. Its protein product is CASSYRGSTDTQYF.

The chain is built from TRBV9 and TRBJ1-2; D is perhaps TRBD1 (6 bases). CDR1 and CDR2 from the germline V gene are SGDLS and YYNGEE. The CDR3 loop spans 13 amino acids. Trimming shortened V by 4 bases and J by 2 bases, and 9 bases separated the two germline ends. CDR3 amino acids: CASSRTGNYGYTF. CDR3 bases: TGTGCCAGCAGCCGAACAGGGAACTATGGCTACACCTTC. The entire variable domain, with the rest obtained from reference TRBV9 and TRBJ1-2, is as follows: DSGVTQTPKHLITATGQRVTLRCSPRSGDLSVYWYQQSLDQGLQFLIQYYNGEERAKGNILERFSAQQFPDLHSELNLSSLELGDSALYFCASSRTGNYGYTFGSGTRLTVV.

The rearrangement joins TRBV6-1 to TRBJ1-4; D remains unclear. CDR3 length: 16 residues. In germline, CDR1 is MNHNS, CDR2 SASEGT. V gave up 4 bases and J gave up 0 bases, with 12 bases separating them. This chain's CDR3 is CASSGSHSTTNEKLFF. CDR3 in DNA: TGTGCCAGCAGTGGTAGTCATTCCACAACTAATGAAAAACTGTTTTTT.

This chain joins TRBV6-5 and TRBJ1-1, with no clear D. Germline V gene data show CDR1 as MNHEY and CDR2 as SVGAGI. This CDR3 is built from 13 residues. With 5 bases removed from V and 7 bases from J, the gap between germline ends came to 14 bases. In DNA form, the CDR3 reads TGTGCCAGCAGTATTCCCGGGAGACTTGAAGCTTTCTTT. Amino acids: CASSIPGRLEAFF.

Concerning this clone itself: Other nucleotide sequences in the sample specify the same CDR3. V usage is TRBV5-6 and J usage is TRBJ2-2; the D is unclear. V was pared by 0 bases and J by 2 bases, with 5 bases between. From germline, CDR1 is SGHDT and CDR2 YYEEEE. The CDR3 totals 14 residues. The CDR3 protein is CASSLAVNTGELFF. The CDR3 DNA reads TGTGCCAGCAGCTTGGCCGTTAACACCGGGGAGCTGTTTTTT.

In its sample, this clone was seen once. The V call is TRBV2, the J call TRBJ1-5, with TRBD1 as a possible D gene (5 bases). Looked up from germline, CDR1 is SNHLY and CDR2 is FYNNEI. The CDR3 contains 15 residues. V lost 3 bases, J lost 1 base, and 10 bases lay in between. The CDR3 region is CASSDLGLSNQPQHF. The DNA of the CDR3 is TGTGCCAGCAGTGATCTGGGGCTGAGCAATCAGCCCCAGCATTTT.

This chain connects TRBV6-1 to TRBJ2-3; D might be TRBD1 (5 bases). With 4 bases removed from V and 4 bases from J, the gap between germline ends came to 15 bases. The germline CDR1 and CDR2 sequences are MNHNS and SASEGT. CDR3 length equals 15 residues. CDR3 DNA: TGTGCCAGCAGTGGGGGCCCCGGCCCATCAGATACGCAGTATTTT. Translation: CASSGGPGPSDTQYF.